This TCR beta chain was obtained from a study of response to subunit inactivated influenza vaccine. Broader study findings: A suggestion made by the authors is that each seasonal influenza vaccination recruits few new T cells.

TCRdb re-called the RT-PCR reads through MiXCR, storing one row per CDR3 protein. Altogether about 480,000 distinct CDR3 sequences are present, 11% being singletons, with the ten largest covering over 9.5%. The CDR3 is 16 amino acids. Germline CDR1 reads SGHRS; CDR2 reads YFSETQ. V lost 1 base to trimming and J lost 5 bases, with 19 bases between them. This clonotype has more than one count but fewer than ten. Its target is unknown. This TCR was recovered from a middle-aged man who received an inactivated influenza vaccine. This chain connects TRBV5-1 to TRBJ2-7; D remains ambiguous. This material consisted of PBMCs from blood, taken around seven weeks after vaccination. DNA for the CDR3: TGCGCCAGCAGCTTGAAAATAGACCAACCACGGGACGAGCAGTACTTC. Protein product: CASSLKIDQPRDEQYF. Full variable domain (outside the CDR3, taken from reference TRBV5-1 and TRBJ2-7): KAGVTQTPRYLIKTRGQQVTLSCSPISGHRSVSWYQQTPGQGLQFLFEYFSETQRNKGNFPGRFSGRQFSNSRSEMNVSTLELGDSALYLCASSLKIDQPRDEQYFGPGTRLTVT.